Described below is a single T cell receptor beta chain sequence and its context. Only one count was recorded for this clone. Its antigen remains unidentified. An end of the junction does not agree with germline; a read error may underlie this. These data originate in a study of shared clonotypes between healthy human individuals (dated by TCRdb to about 2020). For the study in its entirety: The cohort included three men and two women between 18 and 49 years of age. Per donor, three plates each were used for CD4 naive and CD4 memory, two for CD8 naive, and one for CD8 memory. To estimate repertoire size and how much clonotype sharing occurs between individuals, the study deeply sequenced the blood TCR repertoires of five healthy adults. Libraries were prepared and TCR repertoires were sequenced by different laboratories using diverse techniques, in order to increase sequencing depth and limit assay-specific biases. Between about 0.8 and 8.9 billion PBMCs per donor were obtained by leukapheresis. Overall study outcomes, separate from this receptor: Naive subsets generally had larger estimated clonotype richness than memory subsets. Pairwise subsampling led to the expectation that sequencing depth would affect the degree of clonotype sharing among donors. Sampling was limited to blood, and TCR repertoires in tissue likely differ from TCR repertoires in blood. Across a handful of donors, approximately 4.9% of naive CD4, 3.5% of naive CD8, 2% to 2.5% of memory CD4, and approximately 0.4% of memory CD8 clonotypes were shared. Rarefaction of sorted-subset datasets indicated incomplete sequencing despite the large sequencing depth. Compared with non-shared clonotypes, the clonotypes found in all four sorted-subset donors had higher generation probabilities. Because the study included only a small number of donors, the genetic and exposure-history diversity represented was limited.

For the CD8 naive samples, CD45RO-negative cells were positively selected for CCR7, yielding a CD45RA+CCR7+ population from which TemRA cells were excluded. The donors were healthy, HIV-negative adults with no recently reported acute infections or vaccinations. Only Caucasian adults living in Nashville, Tennessee, USA were represented among the donors. After blood collection by leukapheresis, PBMCs were isolated using Ficoll-Histopaque density gradient centrifugation and then cryopreserved in the vapor phase of liquid nitrogen. Analytical flow cytometry was used to check the purity and quantity of each magnetically sorted T cell population. From each sorted fraction, genomic DNA was isolated and quantified by UV absorbance on a Nanodrop 2000c. Using the deep immunoSEQ assay, TCR CDR3 regions were amplified from genomic DNA by multiplex PCR. Genomic DNA extracted from each cell subset was distributed evenly over all wells of several immunoSEQ 96-well plates, and each plate served as one replicate. For sorted subsets, roughly 190 ng of genomic DNA, equivalent to roughly 33,000 T cell genomes, went into each replicate PCR. Purified libraries were quantified with a Qubit 3.0 fluorometer, sized on a Bioanalyzer 2100, and re-quantified with the KAPA Library Quantification kit. Each immunoSEQ 96-well plate was sequenced on its own single-read 150-cycle Illumina NextSeq 550 flow cell. Processing in the source paper ran as follows. Because the immunoSEQ output included only junctional sequences and no quality scores, the filtering could not be the same as the filtering used for full-length reads. To assign V/J genes and CDR3, sequences were annotated using PyIR, a Python wrapper for IgBLAST v1.9, with IMGT germline references. Any read was removed if the V/J assignment was weak (E-value above 1e-6), the CDR3 was missing, or the read contained stop codons, out-of-frame junctions, or ambiguous translated residues. A V3J clonotype was defined by an identical inferred V gene, J gene, and CDR3 amino acid sequence. Percentage overlap between repertoires was computed as shared unique clonotypes divided by the size of the smaller repertoire. Three approaches were used to assess repertoire richness: RTK rarefaction, the Chao1 estimator, and Recon v2.1 estimates of unobserved clonotypes. Generation probabilities for all TCRbeta clonotypes obtained by the gDNA method from a handful of donors were computed using OLGA. TCRdb holds this immuneACCESS table with in-frame rearrangements only. Some clones are missing; in checked studies, unresolved V genes explain under half, and the rest has no known cause. The V and J calls and clone size were taken over from that table, and D and trimming were inferred from the DNA. Within this sample are approximately 2,000,000 clones, with 93% of them counted one time only. Of the sample, about 1.7% falls within the top ten clones.

The sample consisted of naive CD8+ T cells from PBMCs. Per the publication, the cell subset or site label means: CD45RA+CCR7+. The clonotype was recovered from a man aged 18 to 29 in good health. Some clones in this sample may be carry-over from other donors' samples.

CDR3 region: CASSLPGTDGTF. The sequence in DNA is TGTGCCAGCAGCTTACCCGGGACAGATGGAACCTTC. The chain couples TRBV11-2 to TRBJ2-7, and TRBD1 aligns with 7 junction nucleotides. From a lookup of the germline V gene, CDR1 and CDR2 are SGHAT and FQNNGV. Including cysteine and phenylalanine, the CDR3 has 12 amino acids. The DNA shown is the 36-base CDR3, in frame from base 1.